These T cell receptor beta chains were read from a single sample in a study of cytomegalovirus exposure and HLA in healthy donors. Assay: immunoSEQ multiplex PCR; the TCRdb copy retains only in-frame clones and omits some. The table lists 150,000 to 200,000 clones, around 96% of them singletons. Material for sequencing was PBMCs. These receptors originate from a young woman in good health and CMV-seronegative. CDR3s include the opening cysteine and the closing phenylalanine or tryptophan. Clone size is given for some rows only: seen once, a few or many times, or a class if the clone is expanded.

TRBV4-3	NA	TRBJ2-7	CASSQGAGAGYEQYF
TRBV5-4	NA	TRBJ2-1	CASSLDGTGNNEQFF
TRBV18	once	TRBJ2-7	CASSPYRDLNEQYF
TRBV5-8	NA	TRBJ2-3	CASSLLAGGGTDTQYF
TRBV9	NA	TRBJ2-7	CASSVGQGPYEQYF
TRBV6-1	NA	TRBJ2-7	CASSAYGQQRDEQYF
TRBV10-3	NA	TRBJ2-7	CAISEQGATGEQYF
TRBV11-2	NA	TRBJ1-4	CASSRMGGVANEKLFF
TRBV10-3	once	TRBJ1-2	CAISEDGSFNYGYTF
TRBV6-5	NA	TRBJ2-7	CASSYMSIQYF
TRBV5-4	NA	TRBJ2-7	CASSNDYGPQSGEQYF
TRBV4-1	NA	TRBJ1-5	CASTQSPGSNQPQHF
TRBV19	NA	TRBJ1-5	CASGRGSRSNQPQHF
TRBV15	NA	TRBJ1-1	CATSRGEGTEAFF
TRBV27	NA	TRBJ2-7	CASSPIHRGIHEQYF
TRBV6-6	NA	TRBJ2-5	CASSPQGAGIETQYF
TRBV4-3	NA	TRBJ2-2	CASSQERGTSSGELFF
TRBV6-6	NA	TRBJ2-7	CASSSQTSGGFEQYF
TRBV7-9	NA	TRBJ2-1	CASSVTVEQFF
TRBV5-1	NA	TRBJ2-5	CASSYQTDQETQYF
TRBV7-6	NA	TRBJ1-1	CASGSSGVTEAFF
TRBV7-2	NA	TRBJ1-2	CASSLEGVPVGYTF
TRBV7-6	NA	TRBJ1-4	CASSKKQGYSNEKLFF
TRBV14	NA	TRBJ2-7	CASSQKPTAYEQYF
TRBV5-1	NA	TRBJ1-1	CASSLSMNTEAFF
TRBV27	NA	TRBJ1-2	CASSTGQGIWYGYTF
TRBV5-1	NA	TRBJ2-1	CASTRTSGGVDEQFF
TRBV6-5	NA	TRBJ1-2	CASSQGNGYTF
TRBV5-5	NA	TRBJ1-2	CASSAQPGQGASGYTF
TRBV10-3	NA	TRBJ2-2	CAIRKGQEESGELFF